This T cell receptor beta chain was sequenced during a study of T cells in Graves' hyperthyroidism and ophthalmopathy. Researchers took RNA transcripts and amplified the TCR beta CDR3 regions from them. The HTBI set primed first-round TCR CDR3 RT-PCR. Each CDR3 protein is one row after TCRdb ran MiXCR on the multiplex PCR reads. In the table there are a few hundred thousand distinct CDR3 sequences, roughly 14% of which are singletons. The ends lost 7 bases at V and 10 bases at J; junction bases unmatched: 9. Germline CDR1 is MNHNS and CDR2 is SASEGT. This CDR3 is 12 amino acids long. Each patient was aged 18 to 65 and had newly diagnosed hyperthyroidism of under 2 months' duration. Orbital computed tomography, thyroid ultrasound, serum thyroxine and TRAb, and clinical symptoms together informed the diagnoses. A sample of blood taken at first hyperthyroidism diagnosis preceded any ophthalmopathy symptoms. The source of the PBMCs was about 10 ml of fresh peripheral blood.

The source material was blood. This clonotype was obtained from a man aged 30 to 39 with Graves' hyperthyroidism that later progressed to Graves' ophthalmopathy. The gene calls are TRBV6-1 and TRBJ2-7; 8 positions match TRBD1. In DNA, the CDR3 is TGTGCCAGCAAAACAGGGGGTTCTCGACAGTACTTC. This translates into CASKTGGSRQYF.